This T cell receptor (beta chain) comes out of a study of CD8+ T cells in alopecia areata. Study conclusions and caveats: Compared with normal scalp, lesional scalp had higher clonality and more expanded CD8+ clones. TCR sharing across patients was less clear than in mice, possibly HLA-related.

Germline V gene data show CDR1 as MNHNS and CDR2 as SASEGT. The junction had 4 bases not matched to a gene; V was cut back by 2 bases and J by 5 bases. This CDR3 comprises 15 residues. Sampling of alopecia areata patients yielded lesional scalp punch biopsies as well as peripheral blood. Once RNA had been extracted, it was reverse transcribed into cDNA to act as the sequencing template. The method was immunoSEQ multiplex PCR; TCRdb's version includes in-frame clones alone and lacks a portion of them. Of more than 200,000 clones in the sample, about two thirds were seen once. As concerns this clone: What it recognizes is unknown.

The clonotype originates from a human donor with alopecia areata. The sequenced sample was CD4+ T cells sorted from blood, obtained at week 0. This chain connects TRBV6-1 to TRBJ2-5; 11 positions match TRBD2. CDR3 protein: CASSELAGGWETQYF. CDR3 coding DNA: TGTGCCAGCAGTGAACTAGCGGGGGGCTGGGAGACCCAGTACTTC.